This T cell receptor beta chain was sequenced in a study of persistence of HIV-infected CD4 T cells. Germline CDR1 MNHEY, CDR2 SMNVEV (reference sequence). The length of the CDR3 is 14 residues. V lost 3 bases and J 7 bases, leaving 10 bases between the germline ends. General study findings and limits: TCRbeta richness was lower in CMV- and Gag-responding cells than in anti-CD3/anti-CD28-responding cells.

In regard to this clone: What it binds is unknown.

This was the immunoSEQ version 4 assay in survey mode. Libraries were prepared by immunoSEQ multiplex PCR; TCRdb keeps only in-frame clonotypes and omits some of them. The sample carries about 30,000 clones, 70% recorded once. Overlapping HIV-1 Gag 15-mer peptides at roughly 1 ug per peptide per mL were used. Responding CD4+ T cells were sorted by upregulation of both CD40 ligand and CD69. Before stimulation, PBMCs underwent CD8+ T cell depletion. For about 20 hours, CD8-depleted PBMCs received anti-CD28/CD49d costimulation, a CD40-blocking antibody and enfuvirtide. The specimen comprised CD4+ T cells sorted from PBMCs after roughly 18-hour stimulation, sampled from a patient who received antiretroviral therapy. The chain employs TRBV27 and TRBJ1-6; D is undetermined. This TCR was sampled from an adult man with HIV who was CMV-seropositive. CDR3 residues: CASSLRRQNSPLHF. The CDR3 nucleotides are TGTGCCAGCAGTTTGAGGCGGCAAAATTCACCCCTCCACTTT.